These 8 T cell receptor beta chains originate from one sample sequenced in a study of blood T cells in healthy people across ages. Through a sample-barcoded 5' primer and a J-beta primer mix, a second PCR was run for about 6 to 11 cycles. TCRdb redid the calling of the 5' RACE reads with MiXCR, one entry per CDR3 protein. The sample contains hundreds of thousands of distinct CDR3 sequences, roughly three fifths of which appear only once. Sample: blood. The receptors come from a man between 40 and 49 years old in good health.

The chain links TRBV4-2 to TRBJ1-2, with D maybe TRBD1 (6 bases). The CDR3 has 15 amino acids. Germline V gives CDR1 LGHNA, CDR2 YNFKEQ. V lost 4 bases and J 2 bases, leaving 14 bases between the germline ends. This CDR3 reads CASSPAPTGNYGYTF. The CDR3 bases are TGTGCCAGCAGCCCGGCGCCTACAGGGAACTATGGCTACACCTTC.

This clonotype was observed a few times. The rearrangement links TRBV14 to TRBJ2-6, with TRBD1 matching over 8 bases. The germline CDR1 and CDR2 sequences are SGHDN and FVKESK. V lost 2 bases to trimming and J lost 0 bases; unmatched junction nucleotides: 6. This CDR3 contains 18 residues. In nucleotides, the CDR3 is TGTGCCAGCAGCCAAAGACAGGGGTGGAGCTCTGGGGCCAACGTCCTGACTTTC. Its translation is CASSQRQGWSSGANVLTF.

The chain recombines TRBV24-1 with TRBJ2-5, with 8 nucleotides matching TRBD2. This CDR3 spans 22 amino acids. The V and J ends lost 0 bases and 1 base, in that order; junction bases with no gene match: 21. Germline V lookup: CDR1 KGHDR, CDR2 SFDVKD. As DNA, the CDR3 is TGTGCCACCAGTGATTTGGGCCGGGGACTAGGTGGGCGAAGGCTGGGCCAAGAGACCCAGTACTTC. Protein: CATSDLGRGLGGRRLGQETQYF.

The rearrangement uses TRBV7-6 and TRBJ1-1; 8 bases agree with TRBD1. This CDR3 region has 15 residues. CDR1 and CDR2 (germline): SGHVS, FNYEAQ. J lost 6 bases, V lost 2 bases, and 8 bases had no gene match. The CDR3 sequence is CASSLMGQDLSEAFF. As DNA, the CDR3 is TGTGCCAGCAGCTTAATGGGACAGGACTTGTCTGAAGCTTTCTTT. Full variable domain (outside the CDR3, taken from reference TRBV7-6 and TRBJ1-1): GAGVSQSPRYKVTKRGQDVALRCDPISGHVSLYWYRQALGQGPEFLTYFNYEAQQDKSGLPNDRFSAERPEGSISTLTIQRTEQRDSAMYRCASSLMGQDLSEAFFGQGTRLTVV.

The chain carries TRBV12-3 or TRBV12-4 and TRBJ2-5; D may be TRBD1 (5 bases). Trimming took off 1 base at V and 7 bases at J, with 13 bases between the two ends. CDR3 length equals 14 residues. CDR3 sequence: CASSLDQGLVTQYF. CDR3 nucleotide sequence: TGTGCCAGCAGTTTAGACCAGGGCTTAGTGACCCAGTACTTC.

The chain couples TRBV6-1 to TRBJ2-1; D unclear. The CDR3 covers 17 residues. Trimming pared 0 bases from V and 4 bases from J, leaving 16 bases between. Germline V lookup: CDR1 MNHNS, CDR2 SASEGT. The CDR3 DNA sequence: TGTGCCAGCAGTGAAGCGCTTTGGCTACCCACATACAATGAGCAGTTCTTC. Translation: CASSEALWLPTYNEQFF.

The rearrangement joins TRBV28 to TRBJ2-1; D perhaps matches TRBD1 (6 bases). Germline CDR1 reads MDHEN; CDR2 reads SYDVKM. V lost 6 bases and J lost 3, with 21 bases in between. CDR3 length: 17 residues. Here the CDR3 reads CASRSPSGAISYNEQFF. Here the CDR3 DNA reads TGTGCCAGCAGAAGCCCCTCAGGGGCCATAAGCTACAATGAGCAGTTCTTC. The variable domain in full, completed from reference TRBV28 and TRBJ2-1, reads DVKVTQSSRYLVKRTGEKVFLECVQDMDHENMFWYRQDPGLGLRLIYFSYDVKMKEKGDIPEGYSVSREKKERFSLILESASTNQTSMYLCASRSPSGAISYNEQFFGPGTRLTVL.

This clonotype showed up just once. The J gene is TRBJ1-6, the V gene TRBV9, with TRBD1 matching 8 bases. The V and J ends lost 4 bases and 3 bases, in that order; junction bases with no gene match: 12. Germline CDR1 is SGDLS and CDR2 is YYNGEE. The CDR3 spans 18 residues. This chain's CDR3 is CASSTSPGTGNYNSPLHF. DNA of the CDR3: TGTGCCAGCAGCACCAGTCCCGGGACAGGAAACTATAATTCACCCCTCCACTTT.